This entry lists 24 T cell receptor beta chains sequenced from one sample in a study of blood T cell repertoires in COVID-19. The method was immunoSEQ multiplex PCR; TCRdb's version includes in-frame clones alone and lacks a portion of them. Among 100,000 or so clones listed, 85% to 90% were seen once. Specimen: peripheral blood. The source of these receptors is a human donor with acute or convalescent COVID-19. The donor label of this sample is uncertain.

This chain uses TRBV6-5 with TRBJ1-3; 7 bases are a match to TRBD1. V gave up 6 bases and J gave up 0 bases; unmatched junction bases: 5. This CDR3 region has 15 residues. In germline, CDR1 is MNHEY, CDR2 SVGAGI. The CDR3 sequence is CASSPTGLSGNTIYF. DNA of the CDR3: TGTGCCAGCAGCCCGACAGGGCTCTCTGGAAACACCATATATTTT.

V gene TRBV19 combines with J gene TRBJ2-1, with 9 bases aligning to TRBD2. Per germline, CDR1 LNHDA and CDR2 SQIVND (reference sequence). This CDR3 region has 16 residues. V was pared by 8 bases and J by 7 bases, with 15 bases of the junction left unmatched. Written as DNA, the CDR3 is TGTGCCAGTCGCAGAAGGGTTGCGGGGGGGAAGAATGAGCAGTTCTTC. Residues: CASRRRVAGGKNEQFF.

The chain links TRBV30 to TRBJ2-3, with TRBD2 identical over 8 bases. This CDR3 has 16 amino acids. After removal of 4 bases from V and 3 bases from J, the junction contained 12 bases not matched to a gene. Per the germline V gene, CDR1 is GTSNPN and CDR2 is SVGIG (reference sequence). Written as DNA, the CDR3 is TGTGCCTGGACTCGGGGGGGGCCGAGCTTGACAGATACGCAGTATTTT. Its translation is CAWTRGGPSLTDTQYF.

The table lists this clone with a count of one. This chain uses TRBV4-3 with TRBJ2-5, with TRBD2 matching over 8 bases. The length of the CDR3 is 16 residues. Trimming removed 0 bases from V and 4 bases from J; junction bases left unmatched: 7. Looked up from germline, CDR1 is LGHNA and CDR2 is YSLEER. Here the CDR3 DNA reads TGCGCCAGCAGCCAAGATCTCGGGACTAGTGGAGAGACCCAGTACTTC. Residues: CASSQDLGTSGETQYF.

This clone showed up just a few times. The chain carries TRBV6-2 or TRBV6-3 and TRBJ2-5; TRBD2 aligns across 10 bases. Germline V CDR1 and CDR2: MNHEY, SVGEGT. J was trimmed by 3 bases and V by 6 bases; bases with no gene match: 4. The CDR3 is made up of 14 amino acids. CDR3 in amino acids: CASSVSGGKETQYF. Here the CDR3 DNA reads TGTGCCAGCAGCGTTAGCGGGGGGAAAGAGACCCAGTACTTC.

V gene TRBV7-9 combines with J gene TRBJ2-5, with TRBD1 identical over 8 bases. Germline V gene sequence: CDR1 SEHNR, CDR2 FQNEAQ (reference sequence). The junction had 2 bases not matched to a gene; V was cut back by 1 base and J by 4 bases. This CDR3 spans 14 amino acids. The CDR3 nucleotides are TGTGCCAGCAGCTTAGGGACAGGGCGAGAGACCCAGTACTTC. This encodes CASSLGTGRETQYF.

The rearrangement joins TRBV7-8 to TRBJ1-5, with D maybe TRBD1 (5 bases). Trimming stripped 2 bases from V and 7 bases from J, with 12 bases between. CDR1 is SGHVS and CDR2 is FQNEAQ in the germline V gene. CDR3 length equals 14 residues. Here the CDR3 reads CASSLYAGNQPQHF. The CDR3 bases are TGTGCCAGCAGCTTATACGCAGGGAACCAGCCCCAGCATTTT.

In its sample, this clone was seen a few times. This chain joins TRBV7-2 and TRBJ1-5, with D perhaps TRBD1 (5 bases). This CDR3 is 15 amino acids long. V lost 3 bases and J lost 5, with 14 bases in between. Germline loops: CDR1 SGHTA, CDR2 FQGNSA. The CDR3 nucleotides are TGTGCCAGCAGCTTGGGGGGTTGGGAGGATCAGCCCCAGCATTTT. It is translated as CASSLGGWEDQPQHF.

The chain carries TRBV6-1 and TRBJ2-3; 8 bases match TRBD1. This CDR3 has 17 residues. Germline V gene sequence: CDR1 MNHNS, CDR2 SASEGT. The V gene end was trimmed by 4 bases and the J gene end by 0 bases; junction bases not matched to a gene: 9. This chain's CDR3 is CASSATRTGRSTDTQYF. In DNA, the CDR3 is TGTGCCAGCAGTGCCACTCGGACAGGGAGGAGCACAGATACGCAGTATTTT.

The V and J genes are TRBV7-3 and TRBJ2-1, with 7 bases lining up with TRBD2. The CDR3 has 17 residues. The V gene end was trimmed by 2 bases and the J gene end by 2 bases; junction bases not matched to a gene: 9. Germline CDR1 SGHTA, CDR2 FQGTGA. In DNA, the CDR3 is TGTGCCAGCAGCTTACTCGGGGGGATGGCTGCCTACAATGAGCAGTTCTTC. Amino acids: CASSLLGGMAAYNEQFF.

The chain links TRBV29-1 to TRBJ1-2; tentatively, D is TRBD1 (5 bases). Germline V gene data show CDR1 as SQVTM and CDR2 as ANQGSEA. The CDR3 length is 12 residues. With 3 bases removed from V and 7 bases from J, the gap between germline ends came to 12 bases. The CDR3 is CSVEGSGGGYTF. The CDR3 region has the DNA TGCAGCGTTGAGGGGTCCGGGGGTGGCTACACCTTC.

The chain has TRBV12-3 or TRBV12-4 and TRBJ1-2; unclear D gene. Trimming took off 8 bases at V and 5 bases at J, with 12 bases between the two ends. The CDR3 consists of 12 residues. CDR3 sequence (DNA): TGTGCCAGCTCAATGGGAGTATATGGCTACACCTTC. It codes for CASSMGVYGYTF.

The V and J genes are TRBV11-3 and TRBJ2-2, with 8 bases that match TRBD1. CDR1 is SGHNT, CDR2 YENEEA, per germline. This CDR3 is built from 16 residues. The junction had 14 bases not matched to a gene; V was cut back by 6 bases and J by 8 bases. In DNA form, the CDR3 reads TGTGCCAGCAGTAGTTATGACAGGGGCAGGTCTGGGGAGCTGTTTTTT. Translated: CASSSYDRGRSGELFF.

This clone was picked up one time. The CDR3 region is CASSPVAGAVYSGNTIYF. The DNA of the CDR3 is TGTGCCAGCTCACCGGTGGCAGGGGCCGTCTACTCTGGAAACACCATATATTTT. The rearrangement joins TRBV18 to TRBJ1-3; possible D gene TRBD1, 6 bases. The germline V gene encodes CDR1 KGHSH and CDR2 LQKENI. The CDR3 runs 18 residues. The V end was cut by 3 bases, the J end by 0 bases, with 18 bases between.

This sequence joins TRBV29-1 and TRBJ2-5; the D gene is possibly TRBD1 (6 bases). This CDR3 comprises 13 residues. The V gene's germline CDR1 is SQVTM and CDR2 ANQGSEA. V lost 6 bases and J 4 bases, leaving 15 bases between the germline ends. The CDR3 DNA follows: TGCAGCGTCAAAGGCCCCAGGGGAGAGACCCAGTACTTC. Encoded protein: CSVKGPRGETQYF. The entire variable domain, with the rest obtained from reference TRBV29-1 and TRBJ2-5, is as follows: SAVISQKPSRDICQRGTSLTIQCQVDSQVTMMFWYRQQPGQSLTLIATANQGSEATYESGFVIDKFPISRPNLTFSTLTVSNMSPEDSSIYLCSVKGPRGETQYFGPGTRLLVL.

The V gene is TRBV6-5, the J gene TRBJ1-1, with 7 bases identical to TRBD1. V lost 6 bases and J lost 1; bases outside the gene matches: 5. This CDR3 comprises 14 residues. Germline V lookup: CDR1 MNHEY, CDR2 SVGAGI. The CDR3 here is CASSRQGWNTEAFF. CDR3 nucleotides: TGTGCCAGCAGCCGACAGGGATGGAACACTGAAGCTTTCTTT.

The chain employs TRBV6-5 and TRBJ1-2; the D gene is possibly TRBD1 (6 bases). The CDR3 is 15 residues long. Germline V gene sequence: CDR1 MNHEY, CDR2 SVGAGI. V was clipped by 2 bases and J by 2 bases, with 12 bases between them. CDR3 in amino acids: CASSYAGGRNYGYTF. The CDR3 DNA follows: TGTGCCAGCAGTTACGCCGGGGGGCGGAACTATGGCTACACCTTC.

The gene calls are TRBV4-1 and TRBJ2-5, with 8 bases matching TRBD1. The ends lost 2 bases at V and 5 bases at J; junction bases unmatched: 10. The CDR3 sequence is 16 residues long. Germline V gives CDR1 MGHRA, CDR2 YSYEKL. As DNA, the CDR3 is TGCGCCAGCAGCCAATTCGGTCAGGGGGCCGGCGAGACCCAGTACTTC. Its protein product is CASSQFGQGAGETQYF.

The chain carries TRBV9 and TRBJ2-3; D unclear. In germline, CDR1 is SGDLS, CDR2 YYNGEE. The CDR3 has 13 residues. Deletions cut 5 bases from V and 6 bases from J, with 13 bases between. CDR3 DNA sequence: TGTGCCAGCAGAGATCGCACCGGGGATACGCAGTATTTT. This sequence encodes CASRDRTGDTQYF.

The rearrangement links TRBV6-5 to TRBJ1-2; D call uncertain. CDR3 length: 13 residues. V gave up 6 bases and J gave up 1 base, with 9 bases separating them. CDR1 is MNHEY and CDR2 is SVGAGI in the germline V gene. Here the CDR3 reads CASSPRNNYGYTF. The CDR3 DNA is TGTGCCAGCAGCCCGAGAAATAACTATGGCTACACCTTC.

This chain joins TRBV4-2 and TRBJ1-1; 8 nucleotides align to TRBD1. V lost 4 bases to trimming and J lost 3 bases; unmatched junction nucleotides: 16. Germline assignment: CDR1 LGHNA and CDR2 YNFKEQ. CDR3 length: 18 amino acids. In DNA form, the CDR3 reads TGTGCCAGCAGCCGATTACAGGGGGGAGTTCTCGTGGACACTGAAGCTTTCTTT. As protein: CASSRLQGGVLVDTEAFF.

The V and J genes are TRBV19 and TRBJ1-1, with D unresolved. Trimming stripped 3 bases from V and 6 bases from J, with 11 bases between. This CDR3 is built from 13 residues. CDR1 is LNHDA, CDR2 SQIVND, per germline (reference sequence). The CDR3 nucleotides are TGTGCCAGTAGTATCCCCTTTGGCCCTGAAGCTTTCTTT. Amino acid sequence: CASSIPFGPEAFF.

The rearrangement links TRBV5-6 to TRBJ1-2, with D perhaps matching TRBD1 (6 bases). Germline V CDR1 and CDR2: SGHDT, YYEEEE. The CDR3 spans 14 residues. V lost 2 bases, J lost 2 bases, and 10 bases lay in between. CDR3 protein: CASSFTDSNYGYTF. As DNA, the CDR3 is TGTGCCAGCAGCTTCACGGACAGCAACTATGGCTACACCTTC.

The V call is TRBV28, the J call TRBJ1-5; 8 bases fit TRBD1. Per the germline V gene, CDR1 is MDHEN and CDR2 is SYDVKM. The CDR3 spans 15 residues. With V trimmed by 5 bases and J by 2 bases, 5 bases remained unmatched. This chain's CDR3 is CASSTTGDGNQPQHF. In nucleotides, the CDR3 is TGTGCCAGCAGTACGACAGGGGATGGCAATCAGCCCCAGCATTTT.